The 31 T cell receptor beta chains below come from one sample, sequenced in a study of blood T cell repertoires in COVID-19. Clones were read by immunoSEQ multiplex PCR, and TCRdb kept only the in-frame ones, dropping some. The sample carries about 13,000 clones, around 76% recorded once. The sample comprised peripheral blood. These receptors all come from a woman aged 80 or older with acute or convalescent COVID-19.

This rearrangement joins TRBV3-1 (or the pseudogene TRBV3-2) to TRBJ2-5; D gene ambiguous. V gave up 1 base and J gave up 3 bases, with 9 bases separating them. The CDR3 runs to 14 residues. Germline loops: CDR1 LGHDT, CDR2 YNNKEL (reference sequence). The CDR3 sequence is CASSQGQTEETQYF. DNA of the CDR3: TGTGCCAGCAGCCAAGGGCAGACTGAAGAGACCCAGTACTTC.

This chain uses TRBV7-8 with TRBJ1-2; D ambiguous. CDR1 and CDR2 (germline): SGHVS, FQNEAQ. The CDR3 is 14 amino acids. V lost 1 base, J lost 2 bases, and 8 bases lay in between. The CDR3 loop is CASSLDAVNYGYTF. The DNA of the CDR3 is TGTGCCAGCAGCTTAGACGCAGTGAACTATGGCTACACCTTC.

This chain connects TRBV18 to TRBJ2-7; the D gene is possibly TRBD1 (6 bases). The CDR3 has 14 amino acids. V dropped 2 bases and J dropped 6 bases, with 14 bases sitting between them. The germline CDR1 and CDR2 sequences are KGHSH and LQKENI. This CDR3 is CASSPYRQVVEQYF. The CDR3 nucleotides are TGTGCCAGCTCACCATATAGACAGGTGGTCGAGCAGTACTTC.

The V gene is TRBV18, the J gene TRBJ2-7; 7 bases fit TRBD2. Germline CDR1 KGHSH, CDR2 LQKENI. CDR3 length equals 15 residues. Germline trimming cut 1 base from V and 6 bases from J; bases unmatched to any gene: 9. Here the CDR3 reads CASSPLQAGNAEQYF. In DNA form, the CDR3 reads TGTGCCAGCTCACCACTTCAAGCGGGAAATGCCGAGCAGTACTTC.

The chain has TRBV11-2 and TRBJ2-5; D is possibly TRBD1 (5 bases). Trimming took off 1 base at V and 4 bases at J, with 10 bases between the two ends. The V gene's germline CDR1 is SGHAT and CDR2 FQNNGV. This CDR3 has 14 residues. The CDR3 DNA reads TGTGCCAGCAGCTTAGTTTGGGGCAGAGAGACCCAGTACTTC. Translation gives CASSLVWGRETQYF.

In its sample, this clone was seen a few times. The chain links TRBV6-4 to TRBJ1-1; 7 bases are a match to TRBD1. Germline V gene sequence: CDR1 MRHNA, CDR2 SNTAGT. Losses at the gene ends were 3 bases for V and 8 bases for J; bases not matched to a gene: 12. The CDR3 length is 15 residues. The DNA for the CDR3 is TGTGCCAGCAGTGATCGGGGTTTTAGGGGGCGCGAAGCTTTCTTT. Translation gives CASSDRGFRGREAFF.

This clone has only a few counts. The chain combines TRBV2 with TRBJ1-1; weak D call: TRBD1 (6 bases). The ends were cut back, 5 bases at V and 5 bases at J, with 9 bases in the middle. The CDR3 consists of 12 residues. The germline V gene encodes CDR1 SNHLY and CDR2 FYNNEI. The CDR3 loop is CASSLQGTEAFF. CDR3 sequence (DNA): TGTGCCAGCAGTTTACAGGGAACTGAAGCTTTCTTT.

V is TRBV19 and J is TRBJ2-3, with TRBD2 matching 9 bases. The germline V gene encodes CDR1 LNHDA and CDR2 SQIVND (reference sequence). V was clipped by 5 bases and J by 2 bases; unmatched bases: 11. The CDR3 loop spans 17 amino acids. In DNA form, the CDR3 reads TGTGCCAGTAGTCCTCCCCGGGTAGCGGGAGTCACAGATACGCAGTATTTT. It yields the protein CASSPPRVAGVTDTQYF.

The gene calls are TRBV5-1 and TRBJ1-1; 8 bases match TRBD1. The CDR3 has 12 residues. The V segment lost 8 bases and the J segment 5 bases; nucleotides outside the gene matches: 5. Germline V gene lookup returns CDR1 SGHRS and CDR2 YFSETQ. CDR3 loop: CASRQGRTEAFF. CDR3 DNA: TGCGCCAGTCGACAGGGGAGGACTGAAGCTTTCTTT.

V gene TRBV6-2 or TRBV6-3 combines with J gene TRBJ2-7; 7 bases fit TRBD1. The CDR3 has 14 residues. CDR1 is MNHEY, CDR2 SVGEGT, per germline. Trimming removed 2 bases from V and 2 bases from J; junction bases left unmatched: 3. Here the CDR3 reads CASSYRDRTYEQYF. For the CDR3, the DNA is TGTGCCAGCAGTTACCGGGACAGAACCTACGAGCAGTACTTC.

V and J are TRBV12-3 or TRBV12-4 and TRBJ1-6, with D possibly TRBD1 on 5 matching bases. V dropped 1 base and J dropped 11 bases, with 6 bases sitting between them. The CDR3 consists of 12 residues. The CDR3 region has the DNA TGTGCCAGCAGTTTAGTAGGGGCACCCCTCCACTTT. As protein: CASSLVGAPLHF.

This clone appeared a few times. This chain links TRBV5-1 with TRBJ2-1, with TRBD2 matching over 9 bases. Trimming took 4 bases from V and 7 from J; bases not matched to a gene: 9. The CDR3 covers 15 residues. CDR1 and CDR2 from the germline V gene are SGHRS and YFSETQ. CDR3 nucleotides: TGCGCCAGCAGCCAGGGACTAGCTTTGGGGAATGAGCAGTTCTTC. This gives the protein CASSQGLALGNEQFF.

The CDR3 here is CATSPLAQTRETNYGYTF. The CDR3 nucleotides read TGTGCCACCAGCCCACTGGCCCAAACGAGGGAAACCAACTATGGCTACACCTTC. The rearrangement links TRBV15 to TRBJ1-2; D is ambiguous. The CDR3 length is 18 residues. Germline-derived CDR1 and CDR2 are LNHNV and YYDKDF (reference sequence). V lost 5 bases to trimming and J lost 2 bases, with 24 bases between them.

The chain joins TRBV15 to TRBJ2-7, with D perhaps matching TRBD1 (6 bases). CDR1 is LNHNV and CDR2 is YYDKDF in the germline V gene (reference sequence). The CDR3 has 13 residues. The V and J ends lost 0 bases and 4 bases respectively, with 7 bases between them. The CDR3 bases are TGTGCCACCAGCAGAGAAGGGGGTTACGAGCAGTACTTC. Encoded protein: CATSREGGYEQYF.

V is TRBV15 and J is TRBJ1-5, with 10 bases lining up with TRBD1. J gave up 4 bases and V 5 bases, and 14 bases lay outside the gene matches. Germline lookup yields CDR1 LNHNV and CDR2 YYDKDF (reference sequence). CDR3 length: 18 amino acids. The CDR3 loop is CATSLDWGQGIGNQPQHF. The CDR3, as DNA: TGTGCCACCAGCTTAGATTGGGGACAGGGGATTGGAAATCAGCCCCAGCATTTT.

This chain connects TRBV9 to TRBJ2-5; 14 bases line up with TRBD2. This CDR3 comprises 15 residues. CDR1 SGDLS and CDR2 YYNGEE come from the germline V gene. Germline trimming cut 3 bases from V and 5 bases from J; bases unmatched to any gene: 3. In DNA, the CDR3 is TGTGCCAGCAGCGGACTAGCGGGGGGGCCTGAGACCCAGTACTTC. This sequence encodes CASSGLAGGPETQYF.

The V and J genes are TRBV28 and TRBJ2-2; the D gene is possibly TRBD1 (6 bases). Per germline, CDR1 MDHEN and CDR2 SYDVKM. V lost 2 bases to trimming and J lost 9 bases, with 13 bases between them. This CDR3 is 14 amino acids long. The CDR3 coding sequence is TGTGCCAGCAGTTTAATTTACAGGGCTAGGGAGCTGTTTTTT. It translates to CASSLIYRARELFF.

V usage is TRBV7-9 and J usage is TRBJ2-1, with 7 bases identical to TRBD1. CDR1 and CDR2 (germline): SEHNR, FQNEAQ (reference sequence). The CDR3 has 15 amino acids. V lost 5 bases to trimming and J lost 0 bases; unmatched junction nucleotides: 4. CDR3 coding DNA: TGTGCCAGCAGCCGGGGACAGAGCTCCTACAATGAGCAGTTCTTC. It encodes CASSRGQSSYNEQFF.

The rearrangement joins TRBV1 to TRBJ2-2; TRBD1 is the table's D call and was not checked against the DNA. TRBV1 is deemed a pseudogene. CDR3 length: 16 amino acids. The DNA of the CDR3 is TGCACCAGCAGCGGGGTTCTTTGGGGGCAGGCCGGGGAGCTGTTTTTT. Translated, it gives CTSSGVLWGQAGELFF.

This chain links TRBV5-1 with TRBJ1-1; D perhaps matches TRBD1 (6 bases). Germline V CDR1 and CDR2: SGHRS, YFSETQ. The V and J ends lost 0 bases and 3 bases respectively, with 18 bases between them. This CDR3 is 17 amino acids long. DNA of the CDR3: TGCGCCAGCAGCTTGGTCACGGGGGGCGGATTGGACACTGAAGCTTTCTTT. Translating it yields CASSLVTGGGLDTEAFF.

V is TRBV28 and J is TRBJ1-2; D remains ambiguous. Trimming removed 6 bases at V and 5 bases at J, with 7 bases between. In germline, CDR1 is MDHEN, CDR2 SYDVKM. The CDR3 runs to 11 residues. CDR3: CASSRLYGYTF. CDR3 coding DNA: TGTGCCAGCAGCCGCCTATATGGCTACACCTTC.

The V and J genes are TRBV7-2 and TRBJ2-2, with a weak D call TRBD1 (5 bases). This CDR3 is built from 16 residues. The germline V gene has CDR1 SGHTA and CDR2 FQGNSA. V gave up 3 bases and J gave up 1 base, with 12 bases separating them. The CDR3 region has the DNA TGTGCCAGCAGCTTGGGGTGGGGCTTGAACACCGGGGAGCTGTTTTTT. It yields the protein CASSLGWGLNTGELFF. Full variable domain (remainder filled in from reference TRBV7-2 and TRBJ2-2): GAGVSQSPSNKVTEKGKDVELRCDPISGHTALYWYRQSLGQGLEFLIYFQGNSAPDKSGLPSDRFSAERTGGSVSTLTIQRTQQEDSAVYLCASSLGWGLNTGELFFGEGSRLTVL.

The rearrangement joins TRBV14 to TRBJ2-5, with D hard to call. Trimming removed 4 bases from V and 1 base from J, with 13 bases in between. The CDR3 spans 15 residues. Germline CDR1 SGHDN, CDR2 FVKESK. CDR3 sequence (DNA): TGTGCCAGCAGCCTATCCTCTGGGCCCCAAGAGACCCAGTACTTC. It specifies CASSLSSGPQETQYF.

This clone showed up just a few times. The chain uses TRBV2 and TRBJ1-2, with 7 nucleotides matching TRBD1. V shed 6 bases, J shed 0 bases, and the junction held 4 bases outside the gene matches. The CDR3 is made up of 14 amino acids. In germline, CDR1 is SNHLY, CDR2 FYNNEI. The CDR3 DNA reads TGTGCCAGCAGAGGGGACAGTACTAACTATGGCTACACCTTC. Translation gives CASRGDSTNYGYTF.

This clone was counted a few times. This rearrangement joins TRBV19 to TRBJ1-2; D uncertain. CDR3 length equals 16 residues. V lost 4 bases, J lost 4 bases, and 19 bases lay in between. Germline V lookup: CDR1 LNHDA, CDR2 SQIVND (reference sequence). CDR3 DNA sequence: TGTGCCAGTAGTACCCCGTTAAGGGAGGTCTCCTATGGCTACACCTTC. Residues: CASSTPLREVSYGYTF.

V is TRBV3-1 (or the pseudogene TRBV3-2) and J is TRBJ2-7; 9 bases line up with TRBD1. This CDR3 contains 16 residues. Germline CDR1 is LGHDT and CDR2 is YNNKEL (reference sequence). The trim removed 3 bases at V and 3 bases at J, leaving 9 bases unmatched. The CDR3 DNA sequence: TGTGCCAGCAGCCAGCCGACAGGGGGACTCTTCTACGAGCAGTACTTC. Amino acids: CASSQPTGGLFYEQYF.

The chain joins TRBV5-4 to TRBJ1-5; 7 nucleotides line up with TRBD1. The CDR3 contains 14 residues. The V segment lost 5 bases and the J segment 6 bases; nucleotides outside the gene matches: 8. Germline CDR1 and CDR2: SGHNT and YYREEE (reference sequence). The CDR3 here is CASSDGAGGQPQHF. The CDR3 bases are TGTGCCAGCAGTGATGGGGCAGGGGGTCAGCCCCAGCATTTT.

This chain uses TRBV9 with TRBJ2-3; 9 nucleotides align to TRBD1. Germline values: CDR1 SGDLS, CDR2 YYNGEE. J was trimmed by 3 bases and V by 0 bases; bases with no gene match: 2. This CDR3 region has 15 residues. As DNA, the CDR3 is TGTGCCAGCAGCGTAGGAGACAGGGGGACAGATACGCAGTATTTT. This gives the protein CASSVGDRGTDTQYF.

V is TRBV29-1 and J is TRBJ2-7, with 8 nucleotides matching TRBD1. V was clipped by 4 bases and J by 6 bases; unmatched bases: 11. This CDR3 comprises 14 residues. Germline V gene sequence: CDR1 SQVTM, CDR2 ANQGSEA. CDR3 amino acids: CSVAARTGTGEQYF. Here the CDR3 DNA reads TGCAGCGTTGCAGCCCGGACAGGGACAGGCGAGCAGTACTTC.

J is TRBJ1-1 and V is TRBV5-1, with 7 positions matching TRBD1. CDR3 length equals 14 residues. Germline loops: CDR1 SGHRS, CDR2 YFSETQ. Germline trimming cut 6 bases from V and 6 bases from J; bases unmatched to any gene: 11. The CDR3 reads CASTKNEGAAEAFF. The CDR3, as DNA: TGCGCCAGCACCAAAAACGAGGGGGCAGCTGAAGCTTTCTTT. The entire variable domain, with the rest obtained from reference TRBV5-1 and TRBJ1-1, is as follows: KAGVTQTPRYLIKTRGQQVTLSCSPISGHRSVSWYQQTPGQGLQFLFEYFSETQRNKGNFPGRFSGRQFSNSRSEMNVSTLELGDSALYLCASTKNEGAAEAFFGQGTRLTVV.

The chain uses TRBV7-6 and TRBJ2-2, with a weak D call TRBD1 (6 bases). CDR1 SGHVS and CDR2 FNYEAQ come from the germline V gene. V was shortened by 5 bases and J by 5 bases, with 15 bases between the two germline ends. The CDR3 is made up of 15 amino acids. CDR3 coding DNA: TGTGCCAGCAGCCAACGACAGGTTGTAACCGGGGAGCTGTTTTTT. The encoded protein is CASSQRQVVTGELFF. The full variable domain, in which reference TRBV7-6 and TRBJ2-2 provide the parts outside the CDR3, is GAGVSQSPRYKVTKRGQDVALRCDPISGHVSLYWYRQALGQGPEFLTYFNYEAQQDKSGLPNDRFSAERPEGSISTLTIQRTEQRDSAMYRCASSQRQVVTGELFFGEGSRLTVL.